Listed below are T cell receptor beta chains from one sample, sequenced in a study of cytomegalovirus exposure and HLA in healthy donors. The data were produced by immunoSEQ multiplex PCR, yet TCRdb's version contains in-frame clones alone and is incomplete. The sample contains tens of thousands of clones, roughly 90% of which appear only once. The sample was PBMCs. The receptors were sampled from a woman under 30 in good health and CMV-seronegative. The CDR3 runs from the conserved cysteine through the conserved F or W.

v_call,cdr3_length,j_call,cdr3_aa
TRBV27,16,TRBJ1-1,CASSPGTGAINTEAFF
TRBV15,12,TRBJ2-5,CATSRDAGPQYF
TRBV5-1,15,TRBJ2-7,CASSLAPGEPYEQYF
TRBV18,14,TRBJ2-7,CASSPPAGVYEQYF
TRBV28,13,TRBJ2-2,CASSVGSTGELFF
TRBV27,14,TRBJ2-1,CARWRVGSYNEQFF
TRBV28,16,TRBJ2-4,CASSLLTFRAKNIQYF
TRBV28,13,TRBJ1-5,CAINQGANQPQHF
TRBV2,16,TRBJ2-3,CASSPGLAGSSDTQYF
TRBV28,13,TRBJ1-1,CATQTGRNTEAFF
TRBV28,16,TRBJ1-2,CASSSSPGSGDYGYTF
TRBV10-3,14,TRBJ2-1,CATTRRDLKQEQFF
TRBV7-2,14,TRBJ1-1,CASSPDSLNTEAFF
TRBV5-6,16,TRBJ1-2,CASSLAGTGHHYGYTF
TRBV30,13,TRBJ1-4,CACQGGTNEKLFF
TRBV19,14,TRBJ1-3,CASSIGQGRAMAHF
TRBV5-1,14,TRBJ2-1,CASHTRGTYNEQFF
TRBV6-5,15,TRBJ2-1,CASSSRTSGTNEQFF
TRBV2,15,TRBJ1-2,CASSEEQGTVYGYTF
TRBV4-1,14,TRBJ1-4,CASSQVVSNEKLFF
TRBV5-1,16,TRBJ2-3,CASSLDGSISTDTQYF
TRBV28,14,TRBJ1-5,CASIFSAGDQPQHF
TRBV5-4,14,TRBJ1-1,CASSDGELNTEAFF
TRBV4-1,17,TRBJ1-2,CASSQGPMPKPNYGYTF
TRBV21-1,15,TRBJ2-5,CASSKWGQIQETQYF
TRBV5-1,14,TRBJ1-2,CASSLVGGRDGYTF
TRBV5-1,16,TRBJ2-3,CASRPGSGRVTDTQYF
TRBV5-5,14,TRBJ1-5,CASSFSTSNQPQHF
TRBV5-1,16,TRBJ2-7,CASSGSASGRTYEQYF
TRBV4-2,17,TRBJ2-5,CASSQDASGPSGETQYF
TRBV27,15,TRBJ1-4,CASSFTSGLGEKLFF
TRBV10-3,13,TRBJ1-2,CAISESRNYGYTF
TRBV6-6,14,TRBJ1-3,CASRDGGSGNTIYF
TRBV27,13,TRBJ2-2,CASSLRSAGELFF
TRBV19,15,TRBJ1-4,CASSKDRATNEKLFF
TRBV11-2,15,TRBJ2-5,CASSPGTGPEETQYF
TRBV5-1,17,TRBJ2-1,CASSLLQGLFTNNEQFF
TRBV7-9,14,TRBJ2-7,CASSLAGTGDEQYF
TRBV7-2,14,TRBJ2-3,CASSPRAGTDTQYF
TRBV11-2,16,TRBJ2-1,CASSPPTSGLYNEQFF
TRBV6-1,13,TRBJ2-1,CASRGRGRGEQFF
TRBV5-1,15,TRBJ2-5,CASSVPGTGVETQYF
TRBV19,14,TRBJ2-3,CASSIGLASDTQYF
TRBV29-1,16,TRBJ2-3,CSVERWASGSSDTQYF
TRBV6-5,12,TRBJ1-6,CASTDGGSPLHF
TRBV5-6,14,TRBJ1-2,CASSPGRRGYGYTF
TRBV6-6,13,TRBJ1-2,CASSPSVGDGYTF
TRBV15,16,TRBJ2-1,CATSTEGGSIDNEQFF
TRBV6-4,16,TRBJ2-3,CASSDSSGGATDTQYF